Listed below are T cell receptor beta chains from one sample, sequenced in a study of T cell responses to AZD1222 COVID-19 vaccine. The table came from immunoSEQ multiplex PCR; TCRdb's copy has only in-frame clones and leaves some out. The data hold 70,000 to 90,000 clones, with over 75% observed a single time. Sample: peripheral blood, taken 28 days after the second AZD1222 dose. The receptor set was obtained from an adult who received the AZD1222 COVID-19 vaccine. CDR3s include the opening cysteine and the closing phenylalanine or tryptophan. The D gene is left open where the match is weak. Clone size is shown for a subset of rows, as once, few, many or a class of expanded clone.

NA	TRBJ1-2	NA	TRBV27	CASSGTGLSGYTF	TGTGCCAGCAGTGGTACGGGACTCTCGGGCTACACCTTC
NA	TRBJ1-4	few	TRBV11-2	CASSRPGVQGEKLFF	TGTGCCAGCAGTCGTCCAGGGGTCCAGGGTGAAAAACTGTTTTTT
NA	TRBJ1-1	NA	TRBV12-3/TRBV12-4	CASSFRDTEAFF	TGTGCCAGCAGTTTTCGGGACACTGAAGCTTTCTTT
NA	TRBJ1-2	NA	TRBV30	CAWRAGREKGYTF	TGTGCCTGGAGGGCGGGACGGGAGAAGGGCTACACCTTC
NA	TRBJ1-5	NA	TRBV10-3	CAISESTGGVSQPQHF	TGTGCCATCAGTGAGTCGACGGGTGGGGTCAGTCAGCCCCAGCATTTT
NA	TRBJ2-3	NA	TRBV7-3	CASSRGPIGDTQYF	TGTGCCAGCAGCCGGGGCCCAATCGGGGATACGCAGTATTTT
TRBD2	TRBJ2-2	NA	TRBV29-1	CSVEAGGFTGELFF	TGCAGCGTTGAAGCCGGGGGGTTCACCGGGGAGCTGTTTTTT
NA	TRBJ1-1	few	TRBV5-1	CASSLGMVNTEAFF	TGCGCCAGCAGCTTGGGGATGGTGAACACTGAAGCTTTCTTT
TRBD1	TRBJ1-4	NA	TRBV3-1/TRBV3-2	CASSLQGGNEKLFF	TGTGCCAGCAGCCTACAGGGGGGTAATGAAAAACTGTTTTTT
TRBD1	TRBJ1-4	NA	TRBV29-1	CSVEGTGVEKLFF	TGCAGCGTTGAAGGGACAGGGGTTGAAAAACTGTTTTTT
NA	TRBJ2-7	NA	TRBV7-3	CASSFMGARSEQYF	TGTGCCAGCAGCTTTATGGGGGCTCGTTCCGAGCAGTACTTC
TRBD2	TRBJ2-7	NA	TRBV28	CASSSIAGGHYEQYF	TGTGCCAGCAGTTCGATAGCGGGGGGCCACTACGAGCAGTACTTC
NA	TRBJ1-5	NA	TRBV19	CASSRGGMIQPQHF	TGTGCCAGTAGTAGGGGGGGGATGATTCAGCCCCAGCATTTT
NA	TRBJ1-1	once	TRBV6-2/TRBV6-3	CASSYGRLSEAFF	TGTGCCAGCAGTTATGGGCGGCTATCTGAAGCTTTCTTT
NA	TRBJ2-7	NA	TRBV20-1	CSASRGGSIYEQYF	TGCAGTGCGAGTCGTGGGGGGAGCATCTACGAGCAGTACTTC
NA	TRBJ2-7	NA	TRBV5-4	CASSQAGGLEQYF	TGTGCCAGCAGCCAGGCCGGCGGTTTAGAGCAGTACTTC
TRBD1	TRBJ1-1	NA	TRBV7-2	CASSLTGGKRNTEAFF	TGTGCCAGCAGCTTGACAGGGGGCAAGCGGAACACTGAAGCTTTCTTT